Presented here are 22 T cell receptor beta chains from one specimen sequenced in a study of blood T cell repertoires in COVID-19. Here immunoSEQ multiplex PCR was the method, and the copy in TCRdb shows in-frame clones only, minus some. The table lists 350,000 to 500,000 clones, roughly 84% of them singletons. The sequenced material came from PBMCs or T cells enriched from blood (not recorded which). The receptor set was obtained from a woman aged 18-35 years who had been exposed to COVID-19.

V gene TRBV7-9 combines with J gene TRBJ2-7, with TRBD2 as a possible D gene (5 bases). Trimming took 7 bases from V and 6 from J, leaving 13 bases between them. This CDR3 spans 12 amino acids. CDR1 is SEHNR and CDR2 is FQNEAQ in the germline V gene (reference sequence). The CDR3 DNA reads as TGTGCCAGCACCTCCATTCGGGGCGAGCAGTACTTC. It encodes CASTSIRGEQYF. The whole variable domain, filled in from reference TRBV7-9 and TRBJ2-7, reads DTGVSQNPRHKITKRGQNVTFRCDPISEHNRLYWYRQTLGQGPEFLTYFQNEAQLEKSRLLSDRFSAERPKGSFSTLEIQRTEQGDSAMYLCASTSIRGEQYFGPGTRLTVT.

V gene TRBV29-1 combines with J gene TRBJ2-7; D gene unclear. Germline CDR1 is SQVTM and CDR2 is ANQGSEA. V lost 0 bases and J lost 0, with 15 bases in between. The CDR3 extends over 16 amino acids. The CDR3 bases are TGCAGCGTTGAAGATCTATCGACGGAGAGCTCCTACGAGCAGTACTTC. Amino acids: CSVEDLSTESSYEQYF.

J is TRBJ1-6 and V is TRBV28; D perhaps matches TRBD1 (5 bases). Germline CDR1 MDHEN, CDR2 SYDVKM. The V end was cut by 5 bases, the J end by 7 bases, with 15 bases between. The CDR3 runs to 15 residues. The CDR3 region is CASSPPFGGNSPLHF. CDR3 nucleotides: TGTGCCAGCAGTCCTCCATTCGGGGGGAATTCACCCCTCCACTTT.

This chain links TRBV9 with TRBJ1-2, with 8 bases matching TRBD1. Per germline, CDR1 SGDLS and CDR2 YYNGEE. The CDR3 length is 12 residues. The J segment lost 8 bases and the V segment lost 4 bases, leaving 4 bases of the junction unmatched. The CDR3 DNA is TGTGCCAGCAGCACATCAGGGGGCGGCTACACCTTC. Translation: CASSTSGGGYTF.

The gene calls are TRBV9 and TRBJ2-7; TRBD2 agrees at 12 bases. The CDR3 totals 16 residues. CDR1 is SGDLS, CDR2 YYNGEE, per germline. J was trimmed by 2 bases and V by 0 bases; bases with no gene match: 3. The CDR3 nucleotides are TGTGCCAGCAGCGTAGGACTAGCGGGGGAAGCCTACGAGCAGTACTTC. It is translated as CASSVGLAGEAYEQYF.

In this sample, this clone turned up once. The DNA is left out, because the CDR3 cannot be placed on it with certainty; the CDR3 is given as TCRdb lists it. The chain joins TRBV28 to TRBJ2-2; TRBD1 is taken as the D call from the table, unchecked against the DNA. With termini counted, the CDR3 has 20 amino acids. Germline CDR1 and CDR2: MDHEN and SYDVKM. CDR3 sequence: CASSPSRRQGVFFGAGELFF.

CDR3 amino acids: CATSDFTSGGTDTQYF. The CDR3 DNA reads as TGTGCCACCAGTGATTTCACTAGCGGGGGCACAGATACGCAGTATTTT. The V gene is TRBV24-1, the J gene TRBJ2-3; 10 bases are a match to TRBD2. The length of the CDR3 is 16 residues. CDR1 is KGHDR, CDR2 SFDVKD, per germline. The trim removed 1 base at V and 1 base at J, leaving 1 base unmatched.

The chain uses TRBV10-1 and TRBJ1-1, with D maybe TRBD1 (6 bases). CDR3 length equals 12 residues. Germline V gene data show CDR1 as WNHNN and CDR2 as SYGVQD (reference sequence). V was clipped by 5 bases and J by 6 bases, with 10 bases between them. The CDR3 DNA reads as TGCGCCAGCAGTCTCGGACAGTCTGAAGCTTTCTTT. Its translation is CASSLGQSEAFF.

The V call is TRBV7-2, the J call TRBJ2-7; 7 nucleotides agree with TRBD2. The CDR3 loop spans 14 amino acids. Germline loops: CDR1 SGHTA, CDR2 FQGNSA. J lost 6 bases, V lost 4 bases, and 9 bases had no gene match. The CDR3, as DNA: TGTGCCAGCAGCTCCACCCCCAGGACTAGCGAGCAGTACTTC. Translating gives CASSSTPRTSEQYF.

This clone appeared once. This rearrangement joins TRBV6-5 to TRBJ1-1; no firm D call. Germline lookup yields CDR1 MNHEY and CDR2 SVGAGI. Trimming took 0 bases from V and 4 from J, leaving 12 bases between them. The CDR3 is 15 residues long. The CDR3 DNA reads as TGTGCCAGCAGTTACTCTTTTTTAAGTAGCACTGAAGCTTTCTTT. Its translation: CASSYSFLSSTEAFF.

V and J are TRBV11-2 and TRBJ2-3, with D maybe TRBD2 (6 bases). The CDR3 has 14 residues. CDR1 and CDR2 from the germline V gene are SGHAT and FQNNGV. Trimming shortened V by 2 bases and J by 9 bases, and 15 bases separated the two germline ends. The CDR3 spells CASSLPTSVATQYF. The CDR3 coding sequence is TGTGCCAGCAGCTTACCGACTAGTGTGGCGACGCAGTATTTT.

V is TRBV19 and J is TRBJ1-2; D is possibly TRBD1 (5 bases). V was pared by 0 bases and J by 4 bases, with 12 bases between. Germline V gene data show CDR1 as LNHDA and CDR2 as SQIVND (reference sequence). This CDR3 spans 15 amino acids. CDR3 sequence (DNA): TGTGCCAGTAGTATAGATCGGATCAGGGTCTATGGCTACACCTTC. Its translation is CASSIDRIRVYGYTF. Together with reference TRBV19 and TRBJ1-2, the CDR3 gives the full variable domain: DGGITQSPKYLFRKEGQNVTLSCEQNLNHDAMYWYRQDPGQGLRLIYYSQIVNDFQKGDIAEGYSVSREKKESFPLTVTSAQKNPTAFYLCASSIDRIRVYGYTFGSGTRLTVV.

The rearrangement uses TRBV25-1 and TRBJ1-5; weak D call: TRBD1 (6 bases). V lost 8 bases, J lost 5 bases, and 16 bases lay in between. The germline CDR1 and CDR2 sequences are MGHDK and SYGVNS. The CDR3 is 14 amino acids. CDR3 loop: CASQATGSHQPQHF. The CDR3 coding sequence is TGTGCCAGCCAGGCAACAGGGTCTCATCAGCCCCAGCATTTT.

The chain has TRBV7-9 and TRBJ2-1; possible D gene TRBD1, 6 bases. Trimming cost V 5 bases and J 3 bases, with 17 bases left between them. CDR1 and CDR2 (germline): SEHNR, FQNEAQ (reference sequence). This CDR3 contains 16 residues. The CDR3, as DNA: TGTGCCAGCAGCCAACACCAGGGGAGTCTCTACAATGAGCAGTTCTTC. This translates into CASSQHQGSLYNEQFF.

The rearrangement joins TRBV6-5 to TRBJ1-4; 9 bases align to TRBD1. V dropped 7 bases and J dropped 8; count of bases not matched to a gene: 11. Germline CDR1 is MNHEY and CDR2 is SVGAGI. The CDR3 consists of 15 residues. The CDR3 nucleotides are TGTGCCAGCATAGAATCGGGACAGGGTCAGGAAAAACTGTTTTTT. This encodes CASIESGQGQEKLFF.

This clone has only a few counts. The rearrangement links TRBV7-9 to TRBJ1-1, with a weak D call TRBD1 (5 bases). Germline assignment: CDR1 SEHNR and CDR2 FQNEAQ (reference sequence). The CDR3 runs 13 residues. V was trimmed by 4 bases and J by 6 bases, leaving 12 bases between them. This CDR3 is CASSSTEIAEAFF. CDR3 coding DNA: TGTGCCAGCAGCTCGACAGAGATCGCTGAAGCTTTCTTT.

This sequence joins TRBV7-2 and TRBJ1-1, with a weak D call TRBD1 (6 bases). Trimming pared 3 bases from V and 2 bases from J, leaving 7 bases between. This CDR3 comprises 13 residues. Germline lookup yields CDR1 SGHTA and CDR2 FQGNSA. The DNA of the CDR3 is TGTGCCAGCAGCTTTGGGACAAACACTGAAGCTTTCTTT. This translates into CASSFGTNTEAFF.

To note about this clone: The sample has other DNA sequences that encode this CDR3 too. This chain uses TRBV7-3 with TRBJ2-3; TRBD2 matches 8 bases. The germline V gene encodes CDR1 SGHTA and CDR2 FQGTGA. The CDR3 runs 15 residues. V lost 0 bases to trimming and J lost 6 bases; unmatched junction nucleotides: 5. The CDR3: CASSLTRGGLDTQYF. In DNA, the CDR3 is TGTGCCAGCAGCTTAACCCGGGGGGGCCTGGATACGCAGTATTTT. Together with reference TRBV7-3 and TRBJ2-3, the CDR3 gives the full variable domain: GAGVSQTPSNKVTEKGKYVELRCDPISGHTALYWYRQSLGQGPEFLIYFQGTGAADDSGLPNDRFFAVRPEGSVSTLKIQRTERGDSAVYLCASSLTRGGLDTQYFGPGTRLTVL.

This chain uses TRBV3-1 (or the pseudogene TRBV3-2) with TRBJ2-5; 8 bases map to TRBD2. V shed 0 bases, J shed 1 base, and the junction held 4 bases outside the gene matches. The CDR3 is 16 amino acids. Germline CDR1 is LGHDT and CDR2 is YNNKEL (reference sequence). The CDR3 reads CASSQEKGLGQETQYF. The CDR3, as DNA: TGTGCCAGCAGCCAAGAGAAGGGACTAGGCCAAGAGACCCAGTACTTC.

This clone has only one observation. V is TRBV18 and J is TRBJ2-1; 15 bases are shared with TRBD2. The germline CDR1 and CDR2 sequences are KGHSH and LQKENI. This CDR3 region has 17 residues. V trimming: 2 bases; J trimming: 8 bases; junction bases outside the gene matches: 7. The CDR3 bases are TGTGCCAGCTCACCAATCGGACTAGCGGGGGGGCAGGATGAGCAGTTCTTC. This encodes CASSPIGLAGGQDEQFF.

The chain has TRBV20-1 and TRBJ2-3, with 12 positions matching TRBD2. Germline CDR1 reads DFQATT; CDR2 reads SNEGSKA (reference sequence). Trimming cost V 3 bases and J 6 bases; bases outside gene matches: 7. This CDR3 spans 15 amino acids. In DNA form, the CDR3 reads TGCAGTGCTAGTGCGACTAGCGGGGGAGCGGATACGCAGTATTTT. Translating it yields CSASATSGGADTQYF.

This chain connects TRBV18 to TRBJ1-1; a possible D gene is TRBD1 (6 bases). CDR1 and CDR2 (germline): KGHSH, LQKENI. V shed 2 bases and J shed 0 bases, with 16 bases lying between them. This CDR3 has 17 residues. The CDR3: CASSPSRTGFMNTEAFF. The CDR3 bases are TGTGCCAGCTCACCATCTAGAACAGGGTTTATGAACACTGAAGCTTTCTTT.